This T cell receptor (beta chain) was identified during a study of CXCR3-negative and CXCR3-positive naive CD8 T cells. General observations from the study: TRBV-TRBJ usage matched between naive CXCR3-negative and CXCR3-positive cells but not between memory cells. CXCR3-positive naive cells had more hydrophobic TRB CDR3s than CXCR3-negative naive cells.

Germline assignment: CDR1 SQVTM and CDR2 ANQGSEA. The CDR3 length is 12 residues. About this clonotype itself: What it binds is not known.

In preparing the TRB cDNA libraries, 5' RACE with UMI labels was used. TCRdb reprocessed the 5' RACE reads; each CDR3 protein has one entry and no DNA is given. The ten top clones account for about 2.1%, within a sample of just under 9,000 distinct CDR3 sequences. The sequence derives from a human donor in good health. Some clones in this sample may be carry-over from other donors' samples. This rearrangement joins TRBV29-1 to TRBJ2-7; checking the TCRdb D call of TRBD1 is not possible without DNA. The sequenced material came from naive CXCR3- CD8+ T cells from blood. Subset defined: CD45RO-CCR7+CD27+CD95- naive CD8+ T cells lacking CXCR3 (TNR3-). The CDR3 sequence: CSVRSLAYEQYF.